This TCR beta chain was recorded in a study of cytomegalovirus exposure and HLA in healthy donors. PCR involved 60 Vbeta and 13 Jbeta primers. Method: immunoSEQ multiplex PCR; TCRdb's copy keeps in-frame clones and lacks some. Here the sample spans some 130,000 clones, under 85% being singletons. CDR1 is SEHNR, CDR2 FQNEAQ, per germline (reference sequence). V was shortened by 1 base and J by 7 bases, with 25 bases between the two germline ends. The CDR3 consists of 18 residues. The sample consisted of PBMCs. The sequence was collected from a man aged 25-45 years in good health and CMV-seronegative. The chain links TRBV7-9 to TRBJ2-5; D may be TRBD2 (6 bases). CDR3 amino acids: CASSLVGFRELLKGTQYF. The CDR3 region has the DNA TGTGCCAGCAGCTTAGTTGGGTTCCGGGAGCTTCTCAAAGGGACCCAGTACTTC.